This T cell receptor (beta chain) comes out of a study of CD8 T cells in Susac syndrome (dated by TCRdb to between 2018 and 2021). Background for the entire study: The study used repertoire sequencing to test whether antigen drove CD8+ T cell activation and differentiation in Susac syndrome.

General findings and caveats noted by the study authors: The number of individuals in the TCR sequencing and HLA analysis was acknowledged as relatively small.

RNA was extracted using the RNeasy kit, and about 0.45 to 1 microgram was reverse transcribed with random hexamers. The immunoSEQ multiplex PCR assay, covering 54 Vbeta and 13 Jbeta segments, was used to amplify TCR beta CDR3 regions. PCR amplification bias was corrected by using a synthetic template baseline for primer optimization and computational correction. In the authors' own workflow: Reads were annotated to V, D and J genes according to IMGT and were analyzed with immunoSEQ Analyzer, with only productive sequences retained. Clonality was calculated as one minus the Shannon entropy normalized by log2 of the number of productive unique sequences. For each patient and control, public and private clones were evaluated among the 100 most prevalent clones. Susac-specific clones were defined as absent from healthy and MS cohorts, around 970 published viral clones and other ImmuneACCESS disease sequences. The raw public data were reprocessed by TCRdb itself: fastp quality trimming at Q25, MiXCR clonotype calling, in-frame beta chains only. Each CDR3 protein gets just one entry, which takes the most common genes and DNA from the rows behind it. None of the V and J calls come from the authors' own analysis; TCRdb made them. The table for this sample lists 150,000 to 200,000 distinct CDR3 sequences; 90% to 95% of them were counted only once. The ten largest clonotypes hold over 0.12% of the sample.

Peripheral blood CD8+ and CD4+ T cells from healthy donors, Susac syndrome patients and multiple sclerosis patients were profiled by high-throughput TCR beta sequencing. The healthy donors served as controls matched for age and sex. Bulk CD8+ and CD4+ T cells were purified by magnetic negative isolation, while CD8+ TEMRA cells were enriched using FACS. Blood was drawn into EDTA tubes, processed within 24 hours, and PBMCs were isolated by density gradient centrifugation. PBMCs intended for TCR sequencing were cryopreserved in liquid nitrogen and thawed later in a water bath at 37 degrees C. The sorted or isolated CD4+, CD8+ and CD8+ TEMRA cells reached a purity of at least 90%. This clonotype was counted a single time. Its antigen remains undetermined. No base-level quality is on record; no much larger clone is a single base apart. A single read offers scant evidence. This TCR was sampled from a human donor in good health. What was sequenced was CD4+ T cells from PBMCs.

In nucleotide form, the sequence is TGTGCCAGCAGTGACAGGGAAGTCTATGGCTACACCTTC. Its product reads: CASSDREVYGYTF. The chain joins TRBV25-1 to TRBJ1-2, with TRBD1 tentatively as D gene (5 bases match). Taken from the germline V gene, the CDR1 and CDR2 loops are MGHDK and SYGVNS. The CDR3 numbers 13 residues from cysteine through phenylalanine. Only CDR3 DNA is held: 39 bases, read in frame from base 1. V gives up 3 bases and J gives up 4 bases, and the segment between their germline ends measures 9 bases.